These 2 T cell receptor beta chains originate from one sample sequenced in a study of beta chain features in type 1 diabetes (dated by TCRdb to 2017 to 2018). The protocol used for the library was the immunoSEQ multiplex PCR assay. The entire amount of isolated RNA was reverse transcribed using the High Capacity cDNA Reverse Transcription Kit, so the sequenced TCRB transcripts were expressed ones. This immuneACCESS table, as held by TCRdb, lists in-frame sequences with V and J called but not all clones. Of the missing ones, under half trace to an unresolved V gene in checked studies; the others have no known cause. This sample is represented by approximately 6,100 clones; 60% to 85% of them were singletons. The ten largest account for over 2% of the sample. Sequenced material: Tregs from blood. The cell subset or site label on this specimen signifies: regulatory CD4+ T cells. The receptors derive from a man aged 18 to 29 in good health.

The V call is TRBV6-6, the J call TRBJ1-2, with D maybe TRBD1 (6 bases). V was clipped by 6 bases and J by 4 bases, with 15 bases between them. The CDR3 consists of 14 residues. Germline V lookup: CDR1 MNHNY, CDR2 SVGAGI (reference sequence). The CDR3 loop is CASSTFTGSYGYTF. The CDR3 bases are TGTGCCAGCAGCACTTTCACAGGGAGCTATGGCTACACCTTC.

This chain uses TRBV5-1 with TRBJ2-1, with D maybe TRBD2 (5 bases). Trimming stripped 0 bases from V and 2 bases from J, with 6 bases between. Per germline, CDR1 SGHRS and CDR2 YFSETQ. The CDR3 runs 14 residues. The CDR3 region is CASSLGGPYNEQFF. CDR3 DNA sequence: TGCGCCAGCAGCTTGGGAGGGCCCTACAATGAGCAGTTCTTC.